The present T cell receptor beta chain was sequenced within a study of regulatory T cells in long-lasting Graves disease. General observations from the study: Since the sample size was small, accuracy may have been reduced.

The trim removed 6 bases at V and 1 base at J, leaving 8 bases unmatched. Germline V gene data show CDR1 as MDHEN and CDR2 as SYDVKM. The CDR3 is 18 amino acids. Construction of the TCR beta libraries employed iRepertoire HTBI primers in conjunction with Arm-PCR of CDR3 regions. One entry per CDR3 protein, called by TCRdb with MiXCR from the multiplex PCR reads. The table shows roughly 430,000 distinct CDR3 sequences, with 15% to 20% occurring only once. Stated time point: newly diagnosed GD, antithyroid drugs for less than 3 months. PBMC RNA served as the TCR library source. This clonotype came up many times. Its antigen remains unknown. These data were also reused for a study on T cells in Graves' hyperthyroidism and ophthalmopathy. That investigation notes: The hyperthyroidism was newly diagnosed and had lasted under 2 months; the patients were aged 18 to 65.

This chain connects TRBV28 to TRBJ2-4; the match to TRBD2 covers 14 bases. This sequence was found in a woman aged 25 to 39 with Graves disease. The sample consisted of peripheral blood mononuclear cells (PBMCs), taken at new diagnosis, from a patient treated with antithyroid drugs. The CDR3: CASSQTSGRAPAKNIQYF. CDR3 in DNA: TGTGCCAGCAGCCAGACTAGCGGGAGGGCCCCGGCCAAAAACATTCAGTACTTC.